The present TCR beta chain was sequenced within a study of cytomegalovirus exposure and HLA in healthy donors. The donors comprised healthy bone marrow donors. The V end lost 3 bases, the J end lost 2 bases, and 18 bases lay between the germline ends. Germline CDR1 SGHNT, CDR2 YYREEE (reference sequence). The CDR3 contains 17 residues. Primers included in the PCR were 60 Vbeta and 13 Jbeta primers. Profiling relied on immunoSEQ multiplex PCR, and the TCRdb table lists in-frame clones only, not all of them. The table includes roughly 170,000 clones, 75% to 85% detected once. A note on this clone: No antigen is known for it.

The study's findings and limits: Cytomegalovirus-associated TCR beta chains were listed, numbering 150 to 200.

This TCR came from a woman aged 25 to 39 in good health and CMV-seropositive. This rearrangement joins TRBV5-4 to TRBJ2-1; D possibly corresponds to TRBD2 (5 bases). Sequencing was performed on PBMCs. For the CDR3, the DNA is TGTGCCAGCAGCTCCCCTCTCGGGAAGGGCACCTACAATGAGCAGTTCTTC. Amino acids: CASSSPLGKGTYNEQFF.